This TCR beta chain was identified in a study of monozygotic twins with inflammatory bowel disease. General study findings and limits: For IBD patients, clonotypes shared with others were fewer than for healthy twins, especially with disease activity.

In the case of this clonotype: The antigen is not known.

UMIs that included a 6-nucleotide sample barcode were added by template switching, which took place during cDNA synthesis. One entry per CDR3 protein, without DNA, is what TCRdb gives after re-calling the 5' RACE reads. Recorded for this sample: 150,000 to 200,000 distinct CDR3 sequences. CDR3 length equals 17 residues. The germline V gene has CDR1 MRHNA and CDR2 SNTAGT. Input material: blood. The chain recombines TRBV6-4 with TRBJ1-5; TCRdb selects TRBD1, and the lack of DNA leaves this call unchecked. This clonotype was sampled from a human donor with ulcerative colitis or Crohn's disease, or a healthy co-twin of an affected twin (not recorded which). CDR3 sequence reads: CASSDSMRTDSNQPQHF.